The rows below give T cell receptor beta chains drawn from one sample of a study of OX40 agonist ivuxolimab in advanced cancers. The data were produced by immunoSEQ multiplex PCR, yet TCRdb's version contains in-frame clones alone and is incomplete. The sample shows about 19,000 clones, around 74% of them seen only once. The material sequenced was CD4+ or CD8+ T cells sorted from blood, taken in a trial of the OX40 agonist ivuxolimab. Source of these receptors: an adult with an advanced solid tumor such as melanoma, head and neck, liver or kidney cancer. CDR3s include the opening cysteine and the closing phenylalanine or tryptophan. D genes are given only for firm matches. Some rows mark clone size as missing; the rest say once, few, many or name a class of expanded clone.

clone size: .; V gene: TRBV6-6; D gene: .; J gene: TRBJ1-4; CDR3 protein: CASSYNSATNEKLFF; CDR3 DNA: TGTGCCAGCAGTTACAACAGTGCAACTAATGAAAAACTGTTTTTT
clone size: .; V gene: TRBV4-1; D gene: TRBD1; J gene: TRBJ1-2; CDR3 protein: CASSQVLLGGEGGYTF; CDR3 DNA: TGCGCCAGCAGCCAAGTCCTATTAGGGGGCGAGGGGGGCTACACCTTC
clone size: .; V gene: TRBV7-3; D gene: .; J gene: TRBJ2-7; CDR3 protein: CASSSAHRREQYF; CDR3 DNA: TGTGCCAGCAGCTCCGCCCATCGACGGGAGCAGTACTTC
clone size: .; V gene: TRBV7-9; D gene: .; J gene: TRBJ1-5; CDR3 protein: CASSLARDGNQPQHF; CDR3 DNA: TGTGCCAGCAGCTTAGCCAGGGATGGCAATCAGCCCCAGCATTTT
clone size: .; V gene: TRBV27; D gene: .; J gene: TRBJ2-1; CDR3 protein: CASSSSGWDNEQFF; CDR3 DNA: TGTGCCAGCAGTTCCTCTGGGTGGGACAATGAGCAGTTCTTC
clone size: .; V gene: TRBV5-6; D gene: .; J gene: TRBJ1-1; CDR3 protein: CASSLGGSKTEAFF; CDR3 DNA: TGTGCCAGCAGCTTGGGGGGCTCGAAGACTGAAGCTTTCTTT
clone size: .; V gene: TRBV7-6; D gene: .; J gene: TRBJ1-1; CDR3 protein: CASREADTVNTEAFF; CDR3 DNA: TGTGCCAGCCGAGAGGCTGACACTGTGAACACTGAAGCTTTCTTT
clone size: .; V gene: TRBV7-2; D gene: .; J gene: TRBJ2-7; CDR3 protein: CASSLGTRYWQYF; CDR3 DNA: TGTGCCAGCAGCTTGGGGACTCGCTACTGGCAGTACTTC
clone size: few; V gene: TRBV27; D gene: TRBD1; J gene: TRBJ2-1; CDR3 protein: CATRDSYNEQFF; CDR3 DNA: TGTGCCACCAGGGACAGCTACAATGAGCAGTTCTTC
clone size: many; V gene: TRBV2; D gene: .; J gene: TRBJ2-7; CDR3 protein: CASRSTGNYEQYF; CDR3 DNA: TGTGCCAGCAGGTCGACAGGTAACTACGAGCAGTACTTC
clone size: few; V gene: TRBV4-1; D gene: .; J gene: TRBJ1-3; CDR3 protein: CASSQVQGTGNTIYF; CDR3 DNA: TGCGCCAGCAGCCAAGTACAGGGAACTGGAAACACCATATATTTT
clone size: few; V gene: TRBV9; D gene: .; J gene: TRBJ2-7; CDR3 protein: CASSVSGFTYEQYF; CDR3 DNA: TGTGCCAGCAGCGTTTCAGGGTTCACCTACGAGCAGTACTTC
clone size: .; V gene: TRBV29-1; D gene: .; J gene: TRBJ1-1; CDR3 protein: CSVEESWAFF; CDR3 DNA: TGCAGCGTTGAAGAGAGTTGGGCTTTCTTT
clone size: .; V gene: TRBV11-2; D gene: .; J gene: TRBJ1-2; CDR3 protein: CASSLKGGYGYTF; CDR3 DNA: TGTGCCAGCAGCTTAAAAGGGGGGTATGGCTACACCTTC
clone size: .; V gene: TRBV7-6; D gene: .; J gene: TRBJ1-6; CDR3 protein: CASGGEGYNSPLHF; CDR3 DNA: TGTGCCAGCGGGGGGGAGGGCTATAATTCACCCCTCCACTTT
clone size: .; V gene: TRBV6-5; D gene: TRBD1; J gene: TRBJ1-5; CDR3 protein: CASSSGQGSQPQHF; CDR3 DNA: TGTGCCAGCAGCTCTGGACAGGGCAGTCAGCCCCAGCATTTT
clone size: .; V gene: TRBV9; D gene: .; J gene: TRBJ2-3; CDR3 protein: CASSVVGGTDTQYF; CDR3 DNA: TGTGCCAGCAGCGTAGTGGGGGGCACAGATACGCAGTATTTT
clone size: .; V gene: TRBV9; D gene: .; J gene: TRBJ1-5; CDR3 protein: CASSAPPGGGPQHF; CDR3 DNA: TGTGCCAGCAGCGCACCACCTGGGGGGGGGCCCCAGCATTTT
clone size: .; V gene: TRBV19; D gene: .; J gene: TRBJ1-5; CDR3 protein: CASSTDRGNYQPQHF; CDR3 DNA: TGTGCCAGTAGTACCGATAGGGGCAACTATCAGCCCCAGCATTTT
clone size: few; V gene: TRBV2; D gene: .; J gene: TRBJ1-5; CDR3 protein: CASSFLSNQPQHF; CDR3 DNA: TGTGCCAGCAGTTTCTTGAGCAATCAGCCCCAGCATTTT
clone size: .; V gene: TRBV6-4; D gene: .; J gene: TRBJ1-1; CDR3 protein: CASSWSATEAFF; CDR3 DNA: TGTGCCAGCAGTTGGTCGGCCACTGAAGCTTTCTTT
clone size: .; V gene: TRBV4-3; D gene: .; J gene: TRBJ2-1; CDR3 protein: CASFYSNGTYYNEQFF; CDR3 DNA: TGCGCCAGTTTTTACTCTAACGGGACTTATTACAATGAGCAGTTCTTC
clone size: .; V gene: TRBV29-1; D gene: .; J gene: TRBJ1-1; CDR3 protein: CSVVFTEAFF; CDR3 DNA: TGCAGCGTTGTGTTCACTGAAGCTTTCTTT
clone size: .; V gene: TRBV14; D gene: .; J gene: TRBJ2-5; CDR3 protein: CASSQDWETQYF; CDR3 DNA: TGTGCCAGCAGCCAAGACTGGGAGACCCAGTACTTC
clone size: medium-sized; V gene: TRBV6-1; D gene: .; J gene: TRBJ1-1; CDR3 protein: CASSEILNTEAFF; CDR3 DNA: TGTGCCAGCAGTGAAATCTTGAACACTGAAGCTTTCTTT
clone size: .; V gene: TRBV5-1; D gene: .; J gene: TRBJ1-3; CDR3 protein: CASGWTSGNTIYF; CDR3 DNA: TGCGCCAGCGGCTGGACCTCTGGAAACACCATATATTTT
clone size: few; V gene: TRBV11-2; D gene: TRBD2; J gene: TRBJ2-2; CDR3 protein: CASSLAGGYTGELFF; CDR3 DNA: TGTGCCAGCAGTCTAGCGGGGGGTTACACCGGGGAGCTGTTTTTT
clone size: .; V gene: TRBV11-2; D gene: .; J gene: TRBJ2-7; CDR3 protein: CASSPDSFEQYF; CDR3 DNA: TGTGCCAGCAGCCCGGACAGTTTCGAGCAGTACTTC
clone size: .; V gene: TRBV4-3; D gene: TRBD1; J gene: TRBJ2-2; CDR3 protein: CASSPGQGTGELFF; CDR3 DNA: TGCGCCAGCAGCCCGGGACAGGGCACCGGGGAGCTGTTTTTT
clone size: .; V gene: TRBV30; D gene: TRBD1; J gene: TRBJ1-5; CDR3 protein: CAWSQGQGFQPQHF; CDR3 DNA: TGTGCCTGGAGTCAAGGACAGGGGTTTCAGCCCCAGCATTTT
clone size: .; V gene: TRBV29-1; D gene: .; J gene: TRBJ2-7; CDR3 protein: CSVETREIASYEQYF; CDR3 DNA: TGCAGCGTTGAAACGAGAGAGATTGCTTCCTACGAGCAGTACTTC
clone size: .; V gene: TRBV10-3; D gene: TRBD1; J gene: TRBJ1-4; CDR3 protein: CAISDMSATGGREKLFF; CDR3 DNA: TGTGCCATCAGTGATATGAGCGCCACAGGGGGACGTGAAAAACTGTTTTTT
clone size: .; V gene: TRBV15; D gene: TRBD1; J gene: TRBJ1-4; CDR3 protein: CATSGRTGDNEKLFF; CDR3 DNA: TGTGCCACCAGCGGTAGGACAGGTGATAATGAAAAACTGTTTTTT
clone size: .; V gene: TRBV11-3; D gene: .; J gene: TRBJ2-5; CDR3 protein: CASTGMEETQYF; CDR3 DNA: TGTGCCAGCACCGGAATGGAAGAGACCCAGTACTTC
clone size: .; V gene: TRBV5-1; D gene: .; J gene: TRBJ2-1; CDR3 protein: CASTEEQVNYNEQFF; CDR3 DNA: TGCGCCAGCACTGAAGAGCAGGTTAACTACAATGAGCAGTTCTTC
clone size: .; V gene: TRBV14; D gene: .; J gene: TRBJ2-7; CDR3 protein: CASSQVPIWEQYF; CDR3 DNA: TGTGCCAGCAGCCAAGTCCCCATTTGGGAGCAGTACTTC
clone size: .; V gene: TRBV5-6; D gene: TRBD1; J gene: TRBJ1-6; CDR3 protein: CASSRKRQGVYSPLHF; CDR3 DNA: TGTGCCAGCAGCAGGAAGAGACAGGGGGTATATTCACCCCTCCACTTT
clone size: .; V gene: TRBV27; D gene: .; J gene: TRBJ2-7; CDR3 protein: CASSPQARVYEQYF; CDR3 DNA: TGTGCCAGCAGTCCCCAGGCCAGGGTTTACGAGCAGTACTTC
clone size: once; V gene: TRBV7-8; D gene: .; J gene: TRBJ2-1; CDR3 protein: CASSLGLPEQFF; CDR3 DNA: TGTGCCAGCAGCTTAGGGTTGCCCGAGCAGTTCTTC
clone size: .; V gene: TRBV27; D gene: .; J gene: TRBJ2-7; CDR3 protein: CASSTGIAGDEQYF; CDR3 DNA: TGTGCCAGCAGTACTGGGATAGCTGGCGACGAGCAGTACTTC
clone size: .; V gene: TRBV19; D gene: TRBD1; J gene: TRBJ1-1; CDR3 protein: CASSTNTFDREYQAFF; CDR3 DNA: TGTGCCAGTAGCACCAATACTTTTGACAGGGAGTACCAAGCTTTCTTT
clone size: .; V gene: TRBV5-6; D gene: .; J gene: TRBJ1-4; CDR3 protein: CASIHSPSPGEKLFF; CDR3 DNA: TGTGCCAGCATCCACTCACCGTCACCGGGGGAAAAACTGTTTTTT
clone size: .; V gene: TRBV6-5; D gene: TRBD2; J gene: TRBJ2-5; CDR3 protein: CASTGTSGPQETQYF; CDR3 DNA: TGTGCCAGCACCGGGACTAGCGGGCCCCAAGAGACCCAGTACTTC
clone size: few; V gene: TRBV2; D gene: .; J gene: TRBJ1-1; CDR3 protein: CASRQGYGTEAFF; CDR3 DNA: TGTGCCAGCAGGCAGGGGTATGGGACTGAAGCTTTCTTT
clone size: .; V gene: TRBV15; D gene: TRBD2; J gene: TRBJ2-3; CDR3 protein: CATSRDQERGTDTQYF; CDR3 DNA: TGTGCCACCAGCAGAGATCAGGAGCGGGGTACAGATACGCAGTATTTT